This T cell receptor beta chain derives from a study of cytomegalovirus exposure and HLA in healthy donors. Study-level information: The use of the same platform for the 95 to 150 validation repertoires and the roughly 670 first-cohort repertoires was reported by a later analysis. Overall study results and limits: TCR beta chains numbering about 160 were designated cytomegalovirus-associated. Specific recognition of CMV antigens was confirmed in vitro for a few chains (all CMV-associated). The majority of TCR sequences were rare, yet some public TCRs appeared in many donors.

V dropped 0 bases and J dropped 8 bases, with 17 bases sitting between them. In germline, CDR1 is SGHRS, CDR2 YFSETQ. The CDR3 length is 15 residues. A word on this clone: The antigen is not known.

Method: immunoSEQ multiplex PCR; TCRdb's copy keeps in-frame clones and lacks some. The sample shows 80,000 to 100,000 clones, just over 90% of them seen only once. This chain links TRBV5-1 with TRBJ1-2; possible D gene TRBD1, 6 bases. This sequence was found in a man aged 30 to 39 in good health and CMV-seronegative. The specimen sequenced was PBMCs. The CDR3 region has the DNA TGCGCCAGCAGCTTGGTCGGGCACGAGGGGGAAGGCTACACCTTC. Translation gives CASSLVGHEGEGYTF.